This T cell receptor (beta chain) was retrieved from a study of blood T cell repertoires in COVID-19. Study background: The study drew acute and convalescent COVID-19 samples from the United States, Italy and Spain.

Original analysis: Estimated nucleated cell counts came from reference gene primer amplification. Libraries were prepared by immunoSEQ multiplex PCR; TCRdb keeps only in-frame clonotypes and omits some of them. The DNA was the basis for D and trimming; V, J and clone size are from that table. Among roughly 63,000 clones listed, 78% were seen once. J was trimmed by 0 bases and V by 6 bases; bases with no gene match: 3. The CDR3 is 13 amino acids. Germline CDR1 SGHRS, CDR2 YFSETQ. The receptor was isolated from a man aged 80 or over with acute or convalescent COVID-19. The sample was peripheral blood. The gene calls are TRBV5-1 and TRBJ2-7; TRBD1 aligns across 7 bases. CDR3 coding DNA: TGCGCCAGCACAACAGGGGACTCCTACGAGCAGTACTTC. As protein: CASTTGDSYEQYF. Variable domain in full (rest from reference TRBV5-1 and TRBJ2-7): KAGVTQTPRYLIKTRGQQVTLSCSPISGHRSVSWYQQTPGQGLQFLFEYFSETQRNKGNFPGRFSGRQFSNSRSEMNVSTLELGDSALYLCASTTGDSYEQYFGPGTRLTVT.